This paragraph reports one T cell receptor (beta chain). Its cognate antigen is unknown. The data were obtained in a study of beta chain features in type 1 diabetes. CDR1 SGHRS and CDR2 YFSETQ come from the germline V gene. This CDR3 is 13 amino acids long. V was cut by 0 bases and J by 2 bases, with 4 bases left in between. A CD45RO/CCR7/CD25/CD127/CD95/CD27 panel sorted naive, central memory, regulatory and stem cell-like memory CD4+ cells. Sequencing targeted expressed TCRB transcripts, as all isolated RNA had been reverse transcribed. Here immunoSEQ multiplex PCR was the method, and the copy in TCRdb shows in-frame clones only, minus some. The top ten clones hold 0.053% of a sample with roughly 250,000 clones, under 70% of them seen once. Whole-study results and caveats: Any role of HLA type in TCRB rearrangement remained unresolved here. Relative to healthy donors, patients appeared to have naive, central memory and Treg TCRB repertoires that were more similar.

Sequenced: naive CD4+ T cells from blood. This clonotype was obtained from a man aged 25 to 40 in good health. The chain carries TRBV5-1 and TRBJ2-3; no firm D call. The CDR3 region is CASSLGATDTQYF. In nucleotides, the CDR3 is TGCGCCAGCAGCTTGGGCGCCACAGATACGCAGTATTTT.